These T cell receptor beta chains were read from a single sample in a study of shared clonotypes between healthy human individuals. Method: immunoSEQ multiplex PCR; TCRdb's copy keeps in-frame clones and lacks some. The sample consists of about 2.4 million clones, over 85% of them appearing once. Sample: naive CD4+ T cells sorted from blood. These receptors all come from a man aged 18 to 29 in good health. Each CDR3 is given with its conserved first and last residue. D genes are given only for firm matches. Clone size is given for some rows only: seen once, a few or many times, or a class if the clone is expanded.

D: TRBD2
V: TRBV11-3
J: TRBJ2-2
length: 14
size: .
CDR3: CASSGGLAPGELFF
DNA: TGTGCCAGCAGCGGTGGACTAGCGCCCGGGGAGCTGTTTTTT

D: .
V: TRBV19
J: TRBJ1-6
length: 14
size: .
CDR3: CASSSTRGVSPLHF
DNA: TGTGCCAGTAGTTCGACCCGAGGGGTTTCACCCCTCCACTTT

D: TRBD1
V: TRBV18
J: TRBJ1-4
length: 17
size: .
CDR3: CASSVPGQGATNEKLFF
DNA: TGTGCCAGCTCTGTACCGGGACAGGGGGCGACTAATGAAAAACTGTTTTTT

D: .
V: TRBV5-1
J: TRBJ1-2
length: 9
size: .
CDR3: CASLQYGTF
DNA: TGCGCCAGCCTTCAATACGGCACCTTC

D: .
V: TRBV30
J: TRBJ2-5
length: 12
size: .
CDR3: CAQRGDQETQYF
DNA: TGTGCTCAGAGGGGAGACCAAGAGACCCAGTACTTC

D: .
V: TRBV4-3
J: TRBJ1-3
length: 15
size: .
CDR3: CASSLGRLGGNTIYF
DNA: TGCGCCAGCAGCCTTGGACGTCTCGGGGGAAACACCATATATTTT

D: .
V: TRBV18
J: TRBJ2-7
length: 15
size: once
CDR3: CASSPVQGQSYEQYF
DNA: TGTGCCAGCTCACCGGTCCAGGGACAAAGTTACGAGCAGTACTTC

D: TRBD2
V: TRBV6-5
J: TRBJ2-7
length: 16
size: .
CDR3: CASSYRAGGISYEQYF
DNA: TGTGCCAGCAGTTACCGGGCGGGGGGGATCTCCTACGAGCAGTACTTC

D: TRBD1
V: TRBV19
J: TRBJ2-5
length: 14
size: .
CDR3: CASTTTGGGETQYF
DNA: TGTGCCAGTACCACCACAGGGGGCGGGGAGACCCAGTACTTC

D: TRBD2
V: TRBV7-2
J: TRBJ2-7
length: 19
size: .
CDR3: CASSLGLAGGPVSPYEQYF
DNA: TGTGCCAGCAGCTTAGGGCTAGCGGGGGGACCAGTGTCCCCCTACGAGCAGTACTTC

D: .
V: TRBV2
J: TRBJ1-1
length: 14
size: .
CDR3: CASSDRTLNTEAFF
DNA: TGTGCCAGCAGTGATAGAACTTTGAACACTGAAGCTTTCTTT

D: TRBD2
V: TRBV19
J: TRBJ2-1
length: 18
size: .
CDR3: CASRRTTTVAGAWSEQFF
DNA: TGTGCCAGTAGGCGGACCACTACCGTTGCGGGAGCCTGGAGTGAGCAGTTCTTC

D: .
V: TRBV7-2
J: TRBJ2-3
length: 15
size: .
CDR3: CASSPGRSTTDTQYF
DNA: TGTGCCAGCAGCCCAGGACGCTCAACAACAGATACGCAGTATTTT

D: TRBD1
V: TRBV7-9
J: TRBJ1-1
length: 14
size: .
CDR3: CASSTTGGSSEAFF
DNA: TGTGCCAGCAGCACGACAGGGGGATCGTCTGAAGCTTTCTTT

D: TRBD2
V: TRBV5-1
J: TRBJ2-2
length: 17
size: .
CDR3: CASSLTSGRANTGELFF
DNA: TGCGCCAGCAGCCTGACTAGCGGGAGGGCGAACACCGGGGAGCTGTTTTTT